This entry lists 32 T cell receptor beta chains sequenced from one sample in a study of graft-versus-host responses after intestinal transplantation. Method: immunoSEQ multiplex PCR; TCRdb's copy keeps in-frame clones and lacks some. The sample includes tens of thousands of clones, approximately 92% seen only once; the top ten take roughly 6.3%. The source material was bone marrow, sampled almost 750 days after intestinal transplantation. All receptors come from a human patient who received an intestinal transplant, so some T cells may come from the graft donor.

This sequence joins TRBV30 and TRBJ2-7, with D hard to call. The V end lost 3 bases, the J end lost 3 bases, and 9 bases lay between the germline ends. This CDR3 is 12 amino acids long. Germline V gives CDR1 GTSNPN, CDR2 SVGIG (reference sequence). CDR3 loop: CAWRFRSYEQYF. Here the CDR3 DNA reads TGTGCCTGGAGGTTTAGAAGCTACGAGCAGTACTTC.

Here the CDR3 reads CASRYIDRDMTPLHF. The CDR3 nucleotides are TGTGCCAGCAGGTACATCGACAGGGATATGACACCCCTCCACTTT. The chain is built from TRBV6-5 and TRBJ1-6; the match to TRBD1 covers 7 bases. Germline CDR1 and CDR2: MNHEY and SVGAGI. This CDR3 has 15 residues. V lost 6 bases to trimming and J lost 11 bases; unmatched junction nucleotides: 13.

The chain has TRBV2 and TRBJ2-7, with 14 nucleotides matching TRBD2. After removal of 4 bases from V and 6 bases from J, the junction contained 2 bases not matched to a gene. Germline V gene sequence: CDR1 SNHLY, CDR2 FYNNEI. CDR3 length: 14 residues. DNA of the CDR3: TGTGCCAGCAGTGGACTAGCGGGGGGGGTCGAGCAGTACTTC. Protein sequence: CASSGLAGGVEQYF. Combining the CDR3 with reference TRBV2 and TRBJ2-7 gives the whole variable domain EPEVTQTPSHQVTQMGQEVILRCVPISNHLYFYWYRQILGQKVEFLVSFYNNEISEKSEIFDDQFSVERPDGSNFTLKIRSTKLEDSAMYFCASSGLAGGVEQYFGPGTRLTVT.

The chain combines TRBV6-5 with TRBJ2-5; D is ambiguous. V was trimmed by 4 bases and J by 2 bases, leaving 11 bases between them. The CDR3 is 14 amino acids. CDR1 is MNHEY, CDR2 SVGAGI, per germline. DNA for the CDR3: TGTGCCAGCAGTTCTATACAGTTACAAGAGACCCAGTACTTC. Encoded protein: CASSSIQLQETQYF.

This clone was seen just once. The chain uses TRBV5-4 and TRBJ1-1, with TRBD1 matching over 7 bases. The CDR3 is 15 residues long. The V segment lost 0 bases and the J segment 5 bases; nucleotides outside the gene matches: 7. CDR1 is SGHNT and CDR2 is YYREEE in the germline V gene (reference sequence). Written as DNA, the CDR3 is TGTGCCAGCAGCTTGGTCGGGACAGTTGGGACTGAAGCTTTCTTT. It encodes CASSLVGTVGTEAFF.

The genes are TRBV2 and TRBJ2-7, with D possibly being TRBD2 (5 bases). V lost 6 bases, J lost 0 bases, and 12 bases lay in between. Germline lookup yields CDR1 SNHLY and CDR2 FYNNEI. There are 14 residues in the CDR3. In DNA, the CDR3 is TGTGCCAGCAGGGAGGACGCGGTCTCCTACGAGCAGTACTTC. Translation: CASREDAVSYEQYF.

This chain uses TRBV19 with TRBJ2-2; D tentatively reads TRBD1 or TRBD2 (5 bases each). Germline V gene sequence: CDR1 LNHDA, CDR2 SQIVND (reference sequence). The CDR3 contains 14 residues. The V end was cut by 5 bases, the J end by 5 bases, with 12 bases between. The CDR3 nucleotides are TGTGCCAGTAGTCCCCGGGACGCAACCGGGGAGCTGTTTTTT. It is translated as CASSPRDATGELFF.

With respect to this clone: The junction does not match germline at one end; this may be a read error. The CDR3 spells CVSSLRSGDLNYGYTF. In nucleotides, the CDR3 is TGCGTCAGCAGCTTGAGGTCAGGGGACCTTAACTATGGCTACACCTTC. The chain recombines TRBV5-1 with TRBJ1-2, with a weak D call TRBD1 (6 bases). This CDR3 is 16 amino acids long. From germline, CDR1 is SGHRS and CDR2 YFSETQ.

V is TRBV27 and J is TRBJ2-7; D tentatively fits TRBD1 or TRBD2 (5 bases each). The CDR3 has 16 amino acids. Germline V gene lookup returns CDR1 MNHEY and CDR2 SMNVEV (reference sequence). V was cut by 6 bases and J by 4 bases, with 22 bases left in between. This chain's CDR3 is CASRLSWGTLAYEQYF. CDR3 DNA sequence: TGTGCCAGCAGACTATCATGGGGGACCCTGGCTTACGAGCAGTACTTC.

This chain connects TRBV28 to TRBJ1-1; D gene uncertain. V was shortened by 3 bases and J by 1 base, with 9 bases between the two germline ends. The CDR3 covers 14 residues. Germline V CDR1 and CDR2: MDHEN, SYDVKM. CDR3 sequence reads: CASSFSAENTEAFF. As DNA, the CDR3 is TGTGCCAGCAGTTTCTCCGCAGAGAACACTGAAGCTTTCTTT.

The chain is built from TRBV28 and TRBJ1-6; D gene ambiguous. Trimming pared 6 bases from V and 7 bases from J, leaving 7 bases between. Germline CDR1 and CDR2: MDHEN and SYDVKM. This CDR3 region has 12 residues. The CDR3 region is CASRVSNSPLHF. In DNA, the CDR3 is TGTGCCAGCAGAGTTAGCAATTCACCCCTCCACTTT.

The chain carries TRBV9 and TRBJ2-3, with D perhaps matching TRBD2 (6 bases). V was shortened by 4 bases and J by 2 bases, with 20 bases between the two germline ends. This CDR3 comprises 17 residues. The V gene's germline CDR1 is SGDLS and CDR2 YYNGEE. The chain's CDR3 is CASSLTGLRANTDTQYF. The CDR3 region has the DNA TGTGCCAGCAGCCTTACGGGACTGAGGGCGAACACAGATACGCAGTATTTT.

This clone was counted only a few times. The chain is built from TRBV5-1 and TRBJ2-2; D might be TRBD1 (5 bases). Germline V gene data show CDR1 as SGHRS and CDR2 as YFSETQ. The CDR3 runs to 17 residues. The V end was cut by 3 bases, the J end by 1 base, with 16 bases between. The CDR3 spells CASSWSRAGQNTGELFF. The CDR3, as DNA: TGCGCCAGCAGCTGGAGCAGGGCAGGTCAGAACACCGGGGAGCTGTTTTTT.

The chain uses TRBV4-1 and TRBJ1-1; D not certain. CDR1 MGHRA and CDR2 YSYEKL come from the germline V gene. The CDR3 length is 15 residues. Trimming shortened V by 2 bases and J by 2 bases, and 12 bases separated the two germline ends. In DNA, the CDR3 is TGCGCCAGCAGCCAATGGGTTATGGATAACACTGAAGCTTTCTTT. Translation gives CASSQWVMDNTEAFF.

The chain's CDR3 is CASSPRNRQDYEQYF. The CDR3 nucleotides are TGTGCCAGCAGCCCGCGTAATCGACAGGATTACGAGCAGTACTTC. The J gene is TRBJ2-7, the V gene TRBV11-1; D possibly corresponds to TRBD1 (6 bases). The CDR3 is 15 residues long. Trimming pared 5 bases from V and 4 bases from J, leaving 18 bases between. CDR1 and CDR2 (germline): SGHAT, FQDESV (reference sequence). The variable domain in full, with the rest retrieved from reference TRBV11-1 and TRBJ2-7, is EAEVAQSPRYKITEKSQAVAFWCDPISGHATLYWYRQILGQGPELLVQFQDESVVDDSQLPKDRFSAERLKGVDSTLKIQPAELGDSAMYLCASSPRNRQDYEQYFGPGTRLTVT.

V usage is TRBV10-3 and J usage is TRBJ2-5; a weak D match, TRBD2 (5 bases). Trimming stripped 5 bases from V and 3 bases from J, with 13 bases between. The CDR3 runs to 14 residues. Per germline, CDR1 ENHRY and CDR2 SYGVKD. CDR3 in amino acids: CAISRDNREETQYF. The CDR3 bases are TGTGCCATCAGTCGGGATAATCGCGAAGAGACCCAGTACTTC.

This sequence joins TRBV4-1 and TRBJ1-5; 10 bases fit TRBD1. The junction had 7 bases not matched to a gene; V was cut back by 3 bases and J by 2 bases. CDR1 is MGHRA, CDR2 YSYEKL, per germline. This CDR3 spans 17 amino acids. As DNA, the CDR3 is TGCGCCAGCAGCCACCCCACCGGGACAGGGGGCAATCAGCCCCAGCATTTT. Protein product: CASSHPTGTGGNQPQHF.

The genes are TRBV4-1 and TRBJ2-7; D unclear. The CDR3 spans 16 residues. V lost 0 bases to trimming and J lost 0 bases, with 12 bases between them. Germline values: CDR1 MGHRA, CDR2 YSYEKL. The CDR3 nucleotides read TGCGCCAGCAGCCAAGAGCCCCTCGGAAGCTCCTACGAGCAGTACTTC. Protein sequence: CASSQEPLGSSYEQYF.

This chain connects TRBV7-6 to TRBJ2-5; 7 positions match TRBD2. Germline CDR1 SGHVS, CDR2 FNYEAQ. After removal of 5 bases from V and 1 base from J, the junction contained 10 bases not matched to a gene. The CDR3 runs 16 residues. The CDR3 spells CASSLPGGGIQETQYF. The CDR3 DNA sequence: TGTGCCAGCAGCCTCCCGGGGGGAGGTATCCAAGAGACCCAGTACTTC.

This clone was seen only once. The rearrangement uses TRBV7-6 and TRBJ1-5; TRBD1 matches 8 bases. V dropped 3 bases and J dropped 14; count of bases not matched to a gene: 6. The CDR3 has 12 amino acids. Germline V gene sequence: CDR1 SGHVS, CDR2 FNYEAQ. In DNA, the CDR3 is TGTGCCAGCAGCTTGGGGACAGGCCCAAAGCATTTT. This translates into CASSLGTGPKHF.

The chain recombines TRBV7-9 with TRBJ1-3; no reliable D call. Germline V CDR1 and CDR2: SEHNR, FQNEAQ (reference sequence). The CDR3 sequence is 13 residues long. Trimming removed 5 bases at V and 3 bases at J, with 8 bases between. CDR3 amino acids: CASSPMDGNTIYF. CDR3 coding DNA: TGTGCCAGCAGCCCGATGGATGGAAACACCATATATTTT.

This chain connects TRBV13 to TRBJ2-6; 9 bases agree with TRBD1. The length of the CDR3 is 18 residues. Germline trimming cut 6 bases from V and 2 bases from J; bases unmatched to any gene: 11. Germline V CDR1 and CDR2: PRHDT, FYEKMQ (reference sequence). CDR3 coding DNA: TGTGCCAGCAGTCCAACGACAGGGGGAGGAACTGGGGCCAACGTCCTGACTTTC. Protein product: CASSPTTGGGTGANVLTF.

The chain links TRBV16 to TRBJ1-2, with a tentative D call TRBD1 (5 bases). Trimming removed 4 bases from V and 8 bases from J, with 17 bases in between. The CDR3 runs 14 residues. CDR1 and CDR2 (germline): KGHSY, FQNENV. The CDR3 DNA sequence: TGTGCCAGCAGCCTAGAAGGGACTTTGAGGGGCTACACCTTC. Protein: CASSLEGTLRGYTF. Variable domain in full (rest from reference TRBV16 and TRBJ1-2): GEEVAQTPKHLVRGEGQKAKLYCAPIKGHSYVFWYQQVLKNEFKFLISFQNENVFDETGMPKERFSAKCLPNSPCSLEIQATKLEDSAVYFCASSLEGTLRGYTFGSGTRLTVV.

CDR3 DNA: TGTGCCATCAGTGAGTATGAGGGAGGTGGCAATCAGCCCCAGCATTTT. Its protein is CAISEYEGGGNQPQHF. V usage is TRBV10-3 and J usage is TRBJ1-5; D remains ambiguous. Germline values: CDR1 ENHRY, CDR2 SYGVKD. The length of the CDR3 is 16 residues. Between the trimmed V and J ends, which lost 1 base and 2 bases, there was a span of 12 bases.

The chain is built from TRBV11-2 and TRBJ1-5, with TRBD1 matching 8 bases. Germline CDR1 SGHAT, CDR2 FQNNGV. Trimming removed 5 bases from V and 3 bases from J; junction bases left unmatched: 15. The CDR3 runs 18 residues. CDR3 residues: CASSLGQGGAGLNQPQHF. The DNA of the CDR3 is TGTGCCAGCAGCCTCGGACAGGGTGGGGCTGGACTCAATCAGCCCCAGCATTTT.

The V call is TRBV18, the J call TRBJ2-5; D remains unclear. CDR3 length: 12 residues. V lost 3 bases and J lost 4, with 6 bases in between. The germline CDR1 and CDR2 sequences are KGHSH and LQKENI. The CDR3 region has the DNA TGTGCCAGCTCACCCGACGGAGAGACCCAGTACTTC. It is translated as CASSPDGETQYF.

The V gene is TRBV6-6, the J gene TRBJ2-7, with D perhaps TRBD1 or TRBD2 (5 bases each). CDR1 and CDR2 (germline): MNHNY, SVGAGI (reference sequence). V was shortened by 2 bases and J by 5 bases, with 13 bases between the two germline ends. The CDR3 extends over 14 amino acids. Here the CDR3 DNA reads TGTGCCAGCAGTTACGAGGGGCGAGCGGACGAGCAGTACTTC. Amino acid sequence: CASSYEGRADEQYF.

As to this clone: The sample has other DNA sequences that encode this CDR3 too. The CDR3 region has the DNA TGTGCCAGCAGCGTTAGCGGGGGGTCCACAGATACGCAGTATTTT. Amino acid sequence: CASSVSGGSTDTQYF. The chain employs TRBV9 and TRBJ2-3; 10 bases agree with TRBD2. The CDR3 runs to 15 residues. From germline, CDR1 is SGDLS and CDR2 YYNGEE. Unmatched junction bases numbered 2, after V lost 2 bases and J lost 2 bases.

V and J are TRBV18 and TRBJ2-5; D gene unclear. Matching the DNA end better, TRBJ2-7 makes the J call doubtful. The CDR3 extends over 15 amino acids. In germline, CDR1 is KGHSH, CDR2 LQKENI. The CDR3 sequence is CASSPPAGLTYEQYF. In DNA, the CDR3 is TGTGCCAGCTCACCACCCGCAGGCCTGACCTACGAGCAGTACTTC.

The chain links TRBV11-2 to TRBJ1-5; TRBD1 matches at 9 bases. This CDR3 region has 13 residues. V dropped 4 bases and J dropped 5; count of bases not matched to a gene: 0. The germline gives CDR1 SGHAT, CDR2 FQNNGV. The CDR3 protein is CASSWDRDQPQHF. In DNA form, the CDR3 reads TGTGCCAGCAGCTGGGACAGGGATCAGCCCCAGCATTTT.

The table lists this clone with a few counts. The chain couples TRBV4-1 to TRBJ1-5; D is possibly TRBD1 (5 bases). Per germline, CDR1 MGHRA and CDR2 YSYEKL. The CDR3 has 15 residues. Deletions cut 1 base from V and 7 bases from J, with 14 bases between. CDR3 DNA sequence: TGCGCCAGCAGCCAAGTTGCATTAGGGGTCCAGCCCCAGCATTTT. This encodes CASSQVALGVQPQHF.

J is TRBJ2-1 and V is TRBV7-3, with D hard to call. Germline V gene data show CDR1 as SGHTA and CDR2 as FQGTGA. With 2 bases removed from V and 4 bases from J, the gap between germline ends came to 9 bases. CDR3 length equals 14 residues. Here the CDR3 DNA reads TGTGCCAGCAGCTTAGGTGCCGAATACAATGAGCAGTTCTTC. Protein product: CASSLGAEYNEQFF. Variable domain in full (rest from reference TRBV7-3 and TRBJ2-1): GAGVSQTPSNKVTEKGKYVELRCDPISGHTALYWYRQSLGQGPEFLIYFQGTGAADDSGLPNDRFFAVRPEGSVSTLKIQRTERGDSAVYLCASSLGAEYNEQFFGPGTRLTVL.